The source of this TCR beta chain is a study of cytomegalovirus exposure and HLA in healthy donors. On the study more broadly: Genotyping of 400 or so donors showed that over 80% belonged to the Caucasian-associated ancestry cluster. Broader study findings: Specificity of three CMV-associated chains for CMV antigens was verified in vitro. Later analysis suggested links between common viral pathogens and several top significant clusters.

PCR primers comprised 60 Vbeta and 13 Jbeta primers. This table comes from immunoSEQ multiplex PCR, and its TCRdb copy is limited to in-frame clones, with some not included. The sample lists 95,000 to 100,000 clones, approximately 74% occurring once. All donors participated as healthy donors of bone marrow. Germline loops: CDR1 LNHDA, CDR2 SQIVND (reference sequence). Germline trimming cut 6 bases from V and 4 bases from J; bases unmatched to any gene: 4. The CDR3 is 14 amino acids. A word on this clone: Its target is not known.

The chain combines TRBV19 with TRBJ2-3, with 10 bases aligning to TRBD2. This TCR derives from a woman between 35 and 50 years old in good health and CMV-seronegative. The source material was PBMCs. The CDR3 DNA sequence: TGTGCCAGTAGAGCGAGCGGGGGGGCAGATACGCAGTATTTT. The encoded protein is CASRASGGADTQYF.